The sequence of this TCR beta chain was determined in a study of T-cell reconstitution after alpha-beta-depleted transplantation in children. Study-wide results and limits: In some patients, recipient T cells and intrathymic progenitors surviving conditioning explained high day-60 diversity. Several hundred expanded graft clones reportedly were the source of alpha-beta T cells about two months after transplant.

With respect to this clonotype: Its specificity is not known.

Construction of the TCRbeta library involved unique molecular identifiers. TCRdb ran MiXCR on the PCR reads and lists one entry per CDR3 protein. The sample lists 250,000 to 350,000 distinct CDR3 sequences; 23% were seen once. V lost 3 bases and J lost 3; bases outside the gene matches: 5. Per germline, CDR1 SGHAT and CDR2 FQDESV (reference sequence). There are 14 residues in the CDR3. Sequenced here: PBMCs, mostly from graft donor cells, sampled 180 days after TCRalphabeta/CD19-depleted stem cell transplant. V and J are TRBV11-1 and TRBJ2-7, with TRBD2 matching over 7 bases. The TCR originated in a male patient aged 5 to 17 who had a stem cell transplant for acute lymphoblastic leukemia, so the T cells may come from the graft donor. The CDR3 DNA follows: TGTGCCAGCAGCTTCCGGGACTATCTCTACGAGCAGTACTTC. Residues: CASSFRDYLYEQYF.